These 23 T cell receptor beta chains were sequenced from one sample in a study of blood T cell repertoires in COVID-19 (TCRdb year 2020). Receptor amplification or capture employed the immunoSEQ multiplex PCR assay. TCRdb mirrors the immuneACCESS table, restricted to in-frame sequences. Some clones are absent from its copies; in checked studies, under half trace to an unresolved V gene, and the reason for the others is unknown. This sample holds about 180,000 clones; about 84% were observed only once. The ten largest account for roughly 18% of the sample. The sample was peripheral blood. These receptor sequences come from a person aged 70 to 80 with COVID-19, enrolled during active disease.

The CDR3 is CASSLNGQNYGYTF. DNA for the CDR3: TGTGCCAGCAGTTTAAATGGGCAGAACTATGGCTACACCTTC. The chain recombines TRBV28 with TRBJ1-2; no reliable D call. CDR1 and CDR2 (germline): MDHEN, SYDVKM. V was pared by 2 bases and J by 2 bases, with 9 bases between. The CDR3 is made up of 14 amino acids.

V gene TRBV30 combines with J gene TRBJ1-4; a weak D match, TRBD1 (5 bases). Germline V gene lookup returns CDR1 GTSNPN and CDR2 SVGIG (reference sequence). The V end was cut by 2 bases, the J end by 0 bases, with 10 bases between. This CDR3 has 15 residues. The CDR3 nucleotides read TGTGCCTGGAGTACAGGCGTCGCAACTAATGAAAAACTGTTTTTT. Its protein product is CAWSTGVATNEKLFF.

CDR3: CATSRVNRTGYYEKLFF. The CDR3 nucleotides are TGTGCCACCAGCAGAGTGAATCGGACAGGGTATTATGAAAAACTGTTTTTT. The chain links TRBV15 to TRBJ1-4; 8 bases are a match to TRBD1. CDR3 length equals 17 residues. From germline, CDR1 is LNHNV and CDR2 YYDKDF (reference sequence). The V segment lost 1 base and the J segment 6 bases; nucleotides outside the gene matches: 10.

This clone was detected once. This chain links TRBV7-2 with TRBJ2-2, with 8 positions matching TRBD1. This CDR3 comprises 14 residues. V lost 3 bases and J lost 5; bases outside the gene matches: 2. The V gene's germline CDR1 is SGHTA and CDR2 FQGNSA. CDR3 loop: CASSFNRGTGELFF. The CDR3 DNA reads as TGTGCCAGCAGCTTCAACAGGGGGACCGGGGAGCTGTTTTTT.

This clone was counted a few times. This chain joins TRBV7-9 and TRBJ2-5, with D maybe TRBD2 (5 bases). The CDR3 is made up of 16 amino acids. Germline V CDR1 and CDR2: SEHNR, FQNEAQ (reference sequence). The V end lost 3 bases, the J end lost 1 base, and 15 bases lay between the germline ends. CDR3 nucleotide sequence: TGTGCCAGCAGCTTCAGACGAGCGGACCTCCAAGAGACCCAGTACTTC. The encoded protein is CASSFRRADLQETQYF.

The chain combines TRBV27 with TRBJ2-1; 8 bases agree with TRBD1. The germline gives CDR1 MNHEY, CDR2 SMNVEV (reference sequence). The CDR3 length is 15 residues. Losses at the gene ends were 5 bases for V and 1 base for J; bases not matched to a gene: 4. DNA for the CDR3: TGTGCCAGCAGTCAAGGGACAGGTTCCTACAATGAGCAGTTCTTC. Protein: CASSQGTGSYNEQFF.

This clone was detected once. The chain has TRBV6-5 and TRBJ1-4; D is perhaps TRBD1 (5 bases). This CDR3 has 15 residues. Germline assignment: CDR1 MNHEY and CDR2 SVGAGI. V lost 7 bases, J lost 8 bases, and 20 bases lay in between. The CDR3 region has the DNA TGTGCCAGCACGGAGTCGGGGGGGAGAGGCGAAAAACTGTTTTTT. It yields the protein CASTESGGRGEKLFF.

The J gene is TRBJ1-5, the V gene TRBV3-1 (or the pseudogene TRBV3-2); D unresolved. The CDR3 covers 14 residues. Trimming cost V 4 bases and J 1 base, with 8 bases left between them. CDR1 and CDR2 (germline): LGHDT, YNNKEL (reference sequence). This CDR3 is CASSLRSSNQPQHF. CDR3 bases: TGTGCCAGCAGCCTACGGTCAAGCAATCAGCCCCAGCATTTT.

This sequence joins TRBV4-1 and TRBJ2-3, with 7 bases matching TRBD2. This CDR3 is built from 15 residues. Germline V gives CDR1 MGHRA, CDR2 YSYEKL. J lost 0 bases, V lost 1 base, and 1 base had no gene match. The chain's CDR3 is CASSQVGLSTDTQYF. In DNA, the CDR3 is TGCGCCAGCAGCCAAGTGGGACTAAGCACAGATACGCAGTATTTT.

The gene calls are TRBV7-9 and TRBJ2-7; 9 nucleotides match TRBD1. In germline, CDR1 is SEHNR, CDR2 FQNEAQ (reference sequence). The V segment lost 3 bases and the J segment 6 bases; nucleotides outside the gene matches: 9. The CDR3 length is 15 residues. CDR3 nucleotides: TGTGCCAGCAGCTTTTTGGGACAGGGCGTTGGCGAGCAGTACTTC. This gives the protein CASSFLGQGVGEQYF.

Worth noting for this clone: At the DNA level, this CDR3 is encoded by other sequences in the same sample as well. The chain recombines TRBV12-3 or TRBV12-4 with TRBJ1-2; a weak D match, TRBD1 (6 bases). Deletions cut 2 bases from V and 2 bases from J, with 6 bases between. The CDR3 sequence is 13 residues long. In DNA form, the CDR3 reads TGTGCCAGCAGTTTACAGGGGAACTATGGCTACACCTTC. Translation gives CASSLQGNYGYTF.

The table lists this clone with a few counts. The gene calls are TRBV24-1 and TRBJ1-5; D call uncertain. Trimming removed 4 bases at V and 13 bases at J, with 10 bases between. From germline, CDR1 is KGHDR and CDR2 SFDVKD. This CDR3 region has 11 residues. CDR3 residues: CATSEGLMQHF. In nucleotides, the CDR3 is TGTGCCACCAGTGAAGGACTTATGCAGCATTTT.

This chain links TRBV5-1 with TRBJ2-7; D is unclear. V lost 0 bases, J lost 2 bases, and 12 bases lay in between. The CDR3 spans 15 residues. The V gene's germline CDR1 is SGHRS and CDR2 YFSETQ. In DNA, the CDR3 is TGCGCCAGCAGCTTGGCCGTCGTACACCCCTACGAGCAGTACTTC. Its translation: CASSLAVVHPYEQYF.

The chain has TRBV4-3 and TRBJ2-2, with 7 bases matching TRBD2. Germline CDR1 is LGHNA and CDR2 is YSLEER. The length of the CDR3 is 15 residues. The J segment lost 0 bases and the V segment lost 3 bases, leaving 1 base of the junction unmatched. Written as DNA, the CDR3 is TGCGCCAGCAGCCAGGGACTATCGAACACCGGGGAGCTGTTTTTT. Its protein product is CASSQGLSNTGELFF.

The chain joins TRBV20-1 to TRBJ1-1; D not resolved. The germline gives CDR1 DFQATT, CDR2 SNEGSKA (reference sequence). The CDR3 covers 11 residues. Trimming left V 1 base short and J 3 bases short, with 3 bases between. The CDR3 loop reads CSARADTEAFF. DNA of the CDR3: TGCAGTGCTAGAGCAGACACTGAAGCTTTCTTT.

The chain recombines TRBV5-1 with TRBJ2-7, with D unclear. The CDR3 extends over 14 amino acids. The germline gives CDR1 SGHRS, CDR2 YFSETQ. Trimming took 0 bases from V and 3 from J, leaving 10 bases between them. CDR3 amino acids: CASSLGSGIYEQYF. Written as DNA, the CDR3 is TGCGCCAGCAGCTTGGGGTCAGGTATCTACGAGCAGTACTTC.

The chain uses TRBV7-2 and TRBJ1-1; tentative D call: TRBD1 (5 bases). The CDR3 consists of 13 residues. Germline V gene lookup returns CDR1 SGHTA and CDR2 FQGNSA. Trimming cost V 6 bases and J 7 bases, with 15 bases left between them. For the CDR3, the DNA is TGTGCCAGCAGTGGTTCGAGAAGGGGTGAAGCTTTCTTT. As protein: CASSGSRRGEAFF.

The rearrangement joins TRBV12-3 or TRBV12-4 to TRBJ1-5; possibly TRBD1 for D (5 bases). V was clipped by 6 bases and J by 8 bases, with 11 bases between them. The CDR3 sequence is 12 residues long. CDR3 in amino acids: CASRTQGEPQHF. CDR3 sequence (DNA): TGTGCCAGCAGAACTCAGGGTGAGCCCCAGCATTTT.

The J gene is TRBJ1-5, the V gene TRBV1. TRBV1 is a known pseudogene. This CDR3 region has 15 residues. CDR3 protein: CTSSQVARYNQPQHF. The CDR3 coding sequence is TGCACCAGCAGCCAAGTTGCGAGGTACAATCAGCCCCAGCATTTT.

The chain recombines TRBV15 with TRBJ1-4; TRBD1 aligns across 7 bases. Germline loops: CDR1 LNHNV, CDR2 YYDKDF (reference sequence). The V gene end was trimmed by 0 bases and the J gene end by 14 bases; junction bases not matched to a gene: 9. CDR3 length: 14 residues. This CDR3 is CATSRDVSGQILFF. CDR3 DNA: TGTGCCACCAGCAGAGATGTTTCGGGACAGATTCTGTTTTTT.

This clone appeared once. The chain has TRBV4-3 and TRBJ2-1; TRBD1 agrees at 9 bases. V dropped 6 bases and J dropped 3; count of bases not matched to a gene: 6. The germline V gene has CDR1 LGHNA and CDR2 YSLEER. The CDR3 loop spans 15 amino acids. The CDR3 sequence is CASRPDRGNYNEQFF. In nucleotides, the CDR3 is TGCGCCAGCAGACCGGACAGGGGAAACTACAATGAGCAGTTCTTC.

This clone was seen only a few times. The J gene is TRBJ2-7, the V gene TRBV11-2, with D possibly matching TRBD1 (5 bases). CDR3 length equals 15 residues. Germline loops: CDR1 SGHAT, CDR2 FQNNGV. Between the trimmed V and J ends, which lost 0 bases and 5 bases, there was a span of 14 bases. CDR3 amino acids: CASSLEAGILHEQYF. The DNA of the CDR3 is TGTGCCAGCAGCTTAGAAGCAGGGATACTCCACGAGCAGTACTTC.

V gene TRBV15 combines with J gene TRBJ2-1; D perhaps matches TRBD2 (5 bases). Germline V lookup: CDR1 LNHNV, CDR2 YYDKDF (reference sequence). This CDR3 spans 15 amino acids. V was clipped by 4 bases and J by 2 bases, with 12 bases between them. The CDR3: CATSKLPGTYNEQFF. The CDR3 bases are TGTGCCACCAGCAAACTCCCCGGGACCTACAATGAGCAGTTCTTC. The whole variable domain, remainder taken from reference TRBV15 and TRBJ2-1, is DAMVIQNPRYQVTQFGKPVTLSCSQTLNHNVMYWYQQKSSQAPKLLFHYYDKDFNNEADTPDNFQSRRPNTSFCFLDIRSPGLGDTAMYLCATSKLPGTYNEQFFGPGTRLTVL.